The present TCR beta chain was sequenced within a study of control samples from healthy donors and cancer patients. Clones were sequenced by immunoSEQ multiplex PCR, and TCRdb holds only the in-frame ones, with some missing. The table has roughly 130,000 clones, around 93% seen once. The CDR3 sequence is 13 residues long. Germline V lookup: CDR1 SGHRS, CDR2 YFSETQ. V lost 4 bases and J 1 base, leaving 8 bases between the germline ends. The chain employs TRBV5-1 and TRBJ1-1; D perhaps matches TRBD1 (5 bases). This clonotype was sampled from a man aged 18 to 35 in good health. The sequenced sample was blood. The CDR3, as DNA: TGCGCCAGCAGCCGAGACAGGAACACTGAAGCTTTCTTT. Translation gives CASSRDRNTEAFF.